This T cell receptor (beta chain) was sequenced for a study of T cell repertoires and Cas9 in healthy adults. In the study overall: CD4 and CD8 compartments: SpCas9-reactive T cells profiled for potency, cytotoxicity, lineage.

Concerning this clone itself: As yet, its antigen is unknown.

Study observations and caveats: SpCas9-reactive effector T cells were reportedly restrained in vitro by SpCas9-reactive regulatory T cells.

Deletions cut 3 bases from V and 6 bases from J, with 21 bases between. From germline, CDR1 is WNHNN and CDR2 SYGVQD (reference sequence). The CDR3 is made up of 16 amino acids. Libraries were prepared by immunoSEQ multiplex PCR; TCRdb keeps only in-frame clonotypes and omits some of them. The table records 20,000 to 25,000 clones, 90% of them present only once. This receptor was obtained from a human donor in good health. The chain joins TRBV10-1 to TRBJ2-7, with D unresolved. The sequencing sample was made of CD4+ effector T cells (CD127+, CD25-, CD137-, CD154-) from PBMCs; culture status not recorded. CDR3 in amino acids: CASSDLEASQIGEQYF. CDR3 nucleotides: TGCGCCAGCAGTGACCTCGAGGCCTCCCAAATCGGCGAGCAGTACTTC.